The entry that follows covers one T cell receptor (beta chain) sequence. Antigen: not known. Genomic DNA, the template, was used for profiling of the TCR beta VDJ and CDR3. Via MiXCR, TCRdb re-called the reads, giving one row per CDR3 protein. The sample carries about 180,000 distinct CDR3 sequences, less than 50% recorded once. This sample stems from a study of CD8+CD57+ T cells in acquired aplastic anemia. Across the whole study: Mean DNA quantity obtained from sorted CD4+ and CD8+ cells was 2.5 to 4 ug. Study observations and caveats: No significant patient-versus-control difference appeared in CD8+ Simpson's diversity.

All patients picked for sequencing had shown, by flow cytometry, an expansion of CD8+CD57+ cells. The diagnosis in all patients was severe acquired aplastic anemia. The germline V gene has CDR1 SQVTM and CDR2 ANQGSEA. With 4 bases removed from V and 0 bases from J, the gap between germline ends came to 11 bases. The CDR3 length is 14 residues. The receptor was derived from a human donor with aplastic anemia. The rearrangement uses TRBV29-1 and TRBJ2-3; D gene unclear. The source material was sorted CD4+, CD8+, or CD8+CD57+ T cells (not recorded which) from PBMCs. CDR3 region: CSVVGRFSTDTQYF. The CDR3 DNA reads TGCAGCGTTGTTGGCCGGTTTAGCACAGATACGCAGTATTTT.